This TCR beta chain was sequenced during a study of post-analysis software for immune sequencing data. General study results and limits: With TRBV5-6, TRBV5-1 and TRBV20-1 included, 4 or 5 TRBV segments were more frequent in patients than in controls. Normalized Chao1 diversity was significantly lower in multiple sclerosis patients than in controls. Pronounced co-clustering by F measure was evident among identically batched samples.

Remarks on this clonotype: Its antigen is undetermined.

Tagging with unique molecular identifiers was a feature of the TCR beta cDNA libraries. T cells numbering 1 to 10 million gave rise to 500,000 to 600,000 cDNA molecules. TCRdb used MiXCR to reprocess the PCR reads, holding one entry per CDR3 protein. The data contain roughly 170,000 distinct CDR3 sequences, around 28% of them singletons. The CDR3 is 14 amino acids. The ends lost 3 bases at V and 4 bases at J; junction bases unmatched: 5. CDR1 is SGHTA and CDR2 is FQGNSA in the germline V gene. The V call is TRBV7-2, the J call TRBJ2-7; 8 bases line up with TRBD2. The sequence derives from a girl aged 10-17 years with multiple sclerosis. Specimen: blood. Here the CDR3 DNA reads TGTGCCAGCAGCTTGACTCGGGGGGGGTACGAGCAGTACTTC. Translated: CASSLTRGGYEQYF.